This T cell receptor beta chain was observed in a study of shared clonotypes between healthy human individuals. Looking at the study overall: There were three CD4 naive, three CD4 memory, two CD8 naive and one CD8 memory plates per donor.

Overall study findings and caveats: Roughly 5.3% of naive CD4 clonotypes were common to a handful of donors. Large depth notwithstanding, sorted-subset sequencing proved incomplete by rarefaction.

CDR3 size: 14 residues. V lost 1 base and J 2 bases, leaving 8 bases between the germline ends. Germline CDR1 is SGHTA and CDR2 is FQGNSA. TCRdb's copy holds only in-frame clones and misses some; the assay was immunoSEQ multiplex PCR. The data show 2 million to 3 million clones, 93% seen once. CD4+ cells were split into CD45RA+ naive and CD45RA-negative memory subsets. This clone has more than one count but fewer than ten. Its antigen is as yet unknown. The same CDR3 also results from other DNA sequences found in this sample. Sequenced: naive CD4+ T cells from PBMCs. Subset defined: CD45RA+ positively selected. The chain uses TRBV7-2 and TRBJ1-2; the D gene is possibly TRBD1 (6 bases). This TCR derives from a man aged 18-30 years in good health. Some clones in this sample may be carry-over from other donors' samples. As DNA, the CDR3 is TGTGCCAGCAGCTTAGGGCAGGGGAACTATGGCTACACCTTC. Translating it yields CASSLGQGNYGYTF.